This note documents a single TCR beta chain sequence. These data are taken from a study of cytomegalovirus exposure and HLA in healthy donors. It was healthy bone marrow donors who served as donors. Vbeta (60) and Jbeta (13) primers were used in the PCR. Sequencing was performed with immunoSEQ multiplex PCR; in TCRdb, only in-frame clones are kept and a portion is missing. The sample has some 120,000 clones, about three quarters seen once. Germline lookup yields CDR1 MNHNY and CDR2 SVGAGI (reference sequence). This CDR3 region has 16 residues. Trimming left V 2 bases short and J 7 bases short, with 21 bases between.

The source is a man aged 35 to 55 in good health and CMV-seropositive. Input material: PBMCs. The chain employs TRBV6-6 and TRBJ2-7; D is ambiguous. Here the CDR3 reads CASSYTQPGQSAEQYF. As DNA, the CDR3 is TGTGCCAGCAGTTACACCCAACCTGGGCAGTCCGCAGAGCAGTACTTC.